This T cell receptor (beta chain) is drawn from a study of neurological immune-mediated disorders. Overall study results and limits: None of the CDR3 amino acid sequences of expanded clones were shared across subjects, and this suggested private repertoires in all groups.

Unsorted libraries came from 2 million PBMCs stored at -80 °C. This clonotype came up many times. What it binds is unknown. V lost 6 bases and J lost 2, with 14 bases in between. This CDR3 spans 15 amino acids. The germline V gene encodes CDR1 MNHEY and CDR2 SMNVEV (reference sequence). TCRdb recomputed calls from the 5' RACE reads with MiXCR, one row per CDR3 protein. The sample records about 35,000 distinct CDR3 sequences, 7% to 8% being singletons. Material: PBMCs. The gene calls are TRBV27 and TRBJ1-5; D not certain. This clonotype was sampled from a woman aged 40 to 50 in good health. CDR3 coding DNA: TGTGCCAGCAGATCGACTGGAGAAGGCAATCAGCCCCAGCATTTT. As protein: CASRSTGEGNQPQHF.